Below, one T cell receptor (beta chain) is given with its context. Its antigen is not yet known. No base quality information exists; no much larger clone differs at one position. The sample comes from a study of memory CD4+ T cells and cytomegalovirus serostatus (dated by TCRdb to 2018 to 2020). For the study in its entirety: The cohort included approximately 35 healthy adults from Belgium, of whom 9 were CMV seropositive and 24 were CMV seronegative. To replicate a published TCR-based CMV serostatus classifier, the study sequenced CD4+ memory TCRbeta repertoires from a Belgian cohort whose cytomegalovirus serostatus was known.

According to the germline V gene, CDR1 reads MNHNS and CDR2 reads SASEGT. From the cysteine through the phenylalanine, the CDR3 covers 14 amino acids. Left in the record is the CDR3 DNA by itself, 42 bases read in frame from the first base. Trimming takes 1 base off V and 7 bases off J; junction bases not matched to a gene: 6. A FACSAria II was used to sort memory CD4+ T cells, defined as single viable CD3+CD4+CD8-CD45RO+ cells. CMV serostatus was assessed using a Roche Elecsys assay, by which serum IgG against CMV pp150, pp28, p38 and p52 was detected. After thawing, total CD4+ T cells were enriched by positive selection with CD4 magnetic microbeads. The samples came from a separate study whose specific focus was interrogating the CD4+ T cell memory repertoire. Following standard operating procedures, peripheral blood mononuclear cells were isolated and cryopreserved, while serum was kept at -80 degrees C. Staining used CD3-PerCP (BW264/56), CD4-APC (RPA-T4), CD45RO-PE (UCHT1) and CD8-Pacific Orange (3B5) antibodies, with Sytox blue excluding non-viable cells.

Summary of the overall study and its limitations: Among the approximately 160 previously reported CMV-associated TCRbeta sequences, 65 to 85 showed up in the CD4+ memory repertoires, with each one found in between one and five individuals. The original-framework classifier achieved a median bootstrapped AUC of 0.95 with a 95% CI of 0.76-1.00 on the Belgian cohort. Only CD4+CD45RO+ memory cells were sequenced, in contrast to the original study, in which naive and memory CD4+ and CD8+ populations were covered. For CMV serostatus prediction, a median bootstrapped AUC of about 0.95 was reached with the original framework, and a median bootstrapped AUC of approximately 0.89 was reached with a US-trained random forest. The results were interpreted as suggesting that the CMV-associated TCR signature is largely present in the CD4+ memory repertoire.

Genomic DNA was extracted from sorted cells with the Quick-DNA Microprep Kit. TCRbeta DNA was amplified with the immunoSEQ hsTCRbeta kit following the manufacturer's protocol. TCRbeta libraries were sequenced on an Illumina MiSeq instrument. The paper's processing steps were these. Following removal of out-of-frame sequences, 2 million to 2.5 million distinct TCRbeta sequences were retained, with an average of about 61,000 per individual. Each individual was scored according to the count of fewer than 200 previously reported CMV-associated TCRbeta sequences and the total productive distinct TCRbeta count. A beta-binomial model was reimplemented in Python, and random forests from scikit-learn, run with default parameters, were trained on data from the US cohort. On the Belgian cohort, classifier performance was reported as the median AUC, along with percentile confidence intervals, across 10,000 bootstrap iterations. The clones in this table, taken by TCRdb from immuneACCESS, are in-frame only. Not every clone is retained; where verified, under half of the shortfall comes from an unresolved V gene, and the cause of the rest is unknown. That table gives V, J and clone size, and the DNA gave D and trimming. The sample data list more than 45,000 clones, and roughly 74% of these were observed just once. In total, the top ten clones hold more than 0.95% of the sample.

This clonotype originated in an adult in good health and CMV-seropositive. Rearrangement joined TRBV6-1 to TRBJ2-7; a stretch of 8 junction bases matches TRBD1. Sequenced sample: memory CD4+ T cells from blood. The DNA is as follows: TGTGCCAGCAGTGAAGGGACAGGGCTAAAAGAGCAGTACTTC. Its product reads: CASSEGTGLKEQYF.